Listed below are T cell receptor beta chains from one sample, sequenced in a study of control samples from healthy donors and cancer patients. The table came from immunoSEQ multiplex PCR; TCRdb's copy has only in-frame clones and leaves some out. The sample records around 150,000 clones, approximately 94% being singletons. The sequenced material came from PBMCs. These receptors all come from a man aged 55 to 70 with colorectal cancer. Each CDR3 is given with its conserved first and last residue. The order of the fields is CDR3 length, clone size, D gene, V gene, J gene, CDR3 DNA, CDR3 protein. The D gene is left open where the match is weak. The size field is filled for only some rows; it gives once, few, many or a size class.

15	.	.	TRBV18	TRBJ1-1	TGTGCCAGCTCACCACCTCCAGGAGTGAACACTGAAGCTTTCTTT	CASSPPPGVNTEAFF
15	.	TRBD1	TRBV5-8	TRBJ2-7	TGTGCCAGCAGCTCGAGGACAGGGCTCTTTGACGAGCAGTACTTC	CASSSRTGLFDEQYF
15	.	TRBD1	TRBV19	TRBJ1-1	TGTGCCAGTAGTATTGGGACAGGGGGATTGTCTGAAGCTTTCTTT	CASSIGTGGLSEAFF
14	.	TRBD1	TRBV7-9	TRBJ1-6	TGTGCCAGCAGCTTGTCAGGGGGTAATTCACCCCTCCACTTT	CASSLSGGNSPLHF
16	.	TRBD2	TRBV11-2	TRBJ2-5	TGTGCCAGCAGACACCGGACTAGCGAGGGGCAAGAGACCCAGTACTTC	CASRHRTSEGQETQYF
16	.	TRBD2	TRBV18	TRBJ2-5	TGTGCCAGCTCACCACTGGCGGGCCGGGAGGTCGAGACCCAGTACTTC	CASSPLAGREVETQYF
14	.	.	TRBV6-4	TRBJ1-2	TGTGCCAGCAGTGCCCTCGGACCCGAGGGGGGCTACACCTTC	CASSALGPEGGYTF
11	.	.	TRBV21-1	TRBJ1-3	TGTGCCAGCGCGGGTGGAAACACCATATATTTT	CASAGGNTIYF
13	.	.	TRBV18	TRBJ1-1	TGTGCCAGCTCAGAACAGGGAGACACTGAAGCTTTCTTT	CASSEQGDTEAFF
15	once	TRBD1	TRBV19	TRBJ1-5	TGTGCCAGTAGCACGACAGGGGCGAGCAATCAGCCCCAGCATTTT	CASSTTGASNQPQHF
16	.	.	TRBV5-8	TRBJ2-5	TGTGCCAGCAGCTTAGGATTCTCGGGGGGCAAAGAGACCCAGTACTTC	CASSLGFSGGKETQYF
14	.	.	TRBV5-6	TRBJ1-2	TGTGCCAGCAGCCCAAAAGGGGGAAACTATGGCTACACCTTC	CASSPKGGNYGYTF
16	once	.	TRBV6-2/TRBV6-3	TRBJ2-2	TGTGCCAGCAGTTACCGGGGCGGCCGAAACGCCGGGGAGCTGTTTTTT	CASSYRGGRNAGELFF
17	.	TRBD1	TRBV5-6	TRBJ1-2	TGTGCCAGCAGCTGGAACGGACAGGGGGGGAGAGGAGCTGGCTACACCTTC	CASSWNGQGGRGAGYTF
17	.	.	TRBV28	TRBJ2-1	TGTGCCAGCAGTGAGGGGGGGGGCGGCGTAAGCTACAATGAGCAGTTCTTC	CASSEGGGGVSYNEQFF
12	.	TRBD1	TRBV6-5	TRBJ1-2	TGTGCCAGCAGGGGGACAGGGATAGGCTACACCTTC	CASRGTGIGYTF
15	.	.	TRBV6-5	TRBJ2-3	TGTGCCAGCAGTTCAGGGAGGGGGCGCCAAGATACGCAGTATTTT	CASSSGRGRQDTQYF
16	few	.	TRBV7-2	TRBJ1-5	TGTGCCAGCAGCCTAGGCACCACCTTTTACAATCAGCCCCAGCATTTT	CASSLGTTFYNQPQHF
13	.	.	TRBV7-9	TRBJ2-1	TGTGCCAGCAGCTCCACAGGCTACAATGAGCAGTTCTTC	CASSSTGYNEQFF
17	.	.	TRBV3-1/TRBV3-2	TRBJ2-3	TGTGCCAGCAGCCAACCCCTTGGGGGAGGTGGGACAGATACGCAGTATTTT	CASSQPLGGGGTDTQYF
12	.	.	TRBV19	TRBJ1-5	TGTGCCAGTCGATCTAGCAATCAGCCCCAGCATTTT	CASRSSNQPQHF
11	.	.	TRBV14	TRBJ2-5	TGTGCCAGCAGCCGGTTAGAGACCCAGTACTTC	CASSRLETQYF
14	.	TRBD1	TRBV5-1	TRBJ1-5	TGCGCCAGCAGCTATGACAGGGGGGATCAGCCCCAGCATTTT	CASSYDRGDQPQHF
15	.	TRBD2	TRBV27	TRBJ2-3	TGTGCCAGCAGTATGGGACTAGCGGGGGGTTATACGCAGTATTTT	CASSMGLAGGYTQYF
13	once	.	TRBV5-1	TRBJ1-1	TGCGCCAGCGACCTAGGGGGTGGGACTGAAGCTTTCTTT	CASDLGGGTEAFF
10	few	.	TRBV21-1	TRBJ1-1	TGTGCCAGCAGACGGGTAAGAGCTTTCTTT	CASRRVRAFF
15	once	.	TRBV7-2	TRBJ2-1	TGTGCCAGCAGCTCGGGACTCAGCTCCTACAATGAGCAGTTCTTC	CASSSGLSSYNEQFF
13	.	.	TRBV9	TRBJ1-2	TGTGCCAGCAGCGTAGGGGGTGACTATGGCTACACCTTC	CASSVGGDYGYTF
13	.	.	TRBV19	TRBJ2-5	TGTGCCAGTAGTACCGGGACGCAAGAGACCCAGTACTTC	CASSTGTQETQYF
16	.	TRBD1	TRBV6-2/TRBV6-3	TRBJ2-2	TGTGCCAGCAGTTCTAGACCGGGACAGGGGATCGGGGAGCTGTTTTTT	CASSSRPGQGIGELFF
17	once	.	TRBV13	TRBJ2-6	TGTGCCAGCAGCTTAGGCGGAACAGGACGAGAGGCCAACGTCCTGACTTTC	CASSLGGTGREANVLTF
14	.	TRBD1	TRBV6-5	TRBJ1-2	TGTGCCAGCAGTTACGACAGGGAAGGCTATGGCTACACCTTC	CASSYDREGYGYTF
13	.	.	TRBV6-5	TRBJ2-3	TGTGCCAGCGAAGGACAGCAGAGGGCTACGCAGTATTTT	CASEGQQRATQYF
14	.	.	TRBV18	TRBJ1-2	TGTGCCAGCTCATCCCGGACCGACGACTATGGCTACACCTTC	CASSSRTDDYGYTF
15	.	.	TRBV28	TRBJ2-5	TGTGCCAGCAGTTCCCTCGGGGCGGGGCACGAGACCCAGTACTTC	CASSSLGAGHETQYF
13	.	TRBD1	TRBV20-1	TRBJ2-7	TGCAGTGCTAGTGGGGACAGATCCTACGAGCAGTACTTC	CSASGDRSYEQYF
14	.	TRBD1	TRBV28	TRBJ2-1	TGTGCCAGCAGTTTCACCTCGGGGACAGGGGGCGATTTCTTC	CASSFTSGTGGDFF
10	.	.	TRBV29-1	TRBJ1-1	TGCAGCGCGACCTTAGGTGAAGCTTTCTTT	CSATLGEAFF
12	.	.	TRBV7-2	TRBJ2-7	TGTGCCAGCAGCTCTCCGTCCTACGAGCAGTACTTC	CASSSPSYEQYF
19	.	TRBD1	TRBV10-1	TRBJ1-6	TGCGCCAGCAGTCACAGGGGGTATCCTCCCCGGAGGTATAATTCACCCCTCCACTTT	CASSHRGYPPRRYNSPLHF
16	.	.	TRBV2	TRBJ1-1	TGTGCCAGCAGGGGGAATGGCCCAGGGAGCCTCACTGAAGCTTTCTTT	CASRGNGPGSLTEAFF
15	.	TRBD1	TRBV2	TRBJ1-5	TGTGCCAGCAACTCCGGGACAGGGATCAATCAGCCCCAGCATTTT	CASNSGTGINQPQHF
14	.	TRBD1	TRBV9	TRBJ2-2	TGTGCCAGCAGCGGAGGACAGGGGACCGGGGAGCTGTTTTTT	CASSGGQGTGELFF